The 21 T cell receptor beta chains reported below all come from one sample, sequenced in a study of T-cell reconstitution after alpha-beta-depleted transplantation in children. Using unique molecular identifiers, the investigators prepared the TCRbeta library. In TCRdb, the PCR reads were re-called with MiXCR into one record per CDR3 protein. This table holds 400,000 to 500,000 distinct CDR3 sequences, 11% found once. Sequenced here: PBMCs from the stem cell graft donor, sampled from the stem cell graft. The receptors originated from a human donor who donated a stem cell graft to a child with acute myeloid leukemia.

The rearrangement uses TRBV30 and TRBJ2-5; TRBD2 agrees at 9 bases. This CDR3 is 13 amino acids long. Per germline, CDR1 GTSNPN and CDR2 SVGIG (reference sequence). With V trimmed by 1 base and J by 9 bases, 6 bases remained unmatched. CDR3 amino acids: CAWSDPSGGPQYF. The CDR3 bases are TGTGCCTGGAGTGACCCAAGCGGGGGGCCCCAGTACTTC.

In its sample, this clonotype was seen many times. This chain joins TRBV11-2 and TRBJ2-3; D may be TRBD2 (5 bases). Trimming cost V 3 bases and J 2 bases, with 9 bases left between them. CDR1 is SGHAT and CDR2 is FQNNGV in the germline V gene. The CDR3 is 14 amino acids. The CDR3, as DNA: TGTGCCAGCAGCTTTAGACTAACCACAGATACGCAGTATTTT. It specifies CASSFRLTTDTQYF.

The chain uses TRBV5-1 and TRBJ1-3, with 8 nucleotides matching TRBD1. The CDR3 is made up of 17 amino acids. From germline, CDR1 is SGHRS and CDR2 YFSETQ. The J segment lost 1 base and the V segment lost 4 bases, leaving 10 bases of the junction unmatched. The CDR3 DNA is TGCGCCAGCAGCCTCGGGCCCCAGGGGGCTTCTGGAAACACCATATATTTT. Translated: CASSLGPQGASGNTIYF.

This clonotype has just a few counts. This rearrangement joins TRBV6-2 or TRBV6-3 to TRBJ2-7, with 7 bases aligning to TRBD2. Germline V gives CDR1 MNHEY, CDR2 SVGEGT. The CDR3 consists of 14 residues. J was trimmed by 2 bases and V by 7 bases; bases with no gene match: 8. CDR3 sequence: CASNSAGEAYEQYF. CDR3 nucleotides: TGTGCCAGCAATTCCGCGGGAGAAGCCTACGAGCAGTACTTC.

This clonotype has a handful of counts. The chain joins TRBV10-3 to TRBJ2-2; D is unclear. This CDR3 has 12 amino acids. With 10 bases removed from V and 4 bases from J, the gap between germline ends came to 10 bases. CDR1 is ENHRY and CDR2 is SYGVKD in the germline V gene. The CDR3 nucleotides read TGTGCCACCACACAGCTCACCGGGGAGCTGTTTTTT. This translates into CATTQLTGELFF.

Only a few counts were recorded for this clonotype. The rearrangement links TRBV5-1 to TRBJ2-2; D not resolved. The V gene lost 1 base and the J gene lost 0 bases, with 4 bases spanning the gap. Per germline, CDR1 SGHRS and CDR2 YFSETQ. This CDR3 region has 14 residues. CDR3 region: CASSLLTNTGELFF. CDR3 bases: TGCGCCAGCAGCTTGCTTACGAACACCGGGGAGCTGTTTTTT.

This clonotype has more than one count but fewer than ten. J is TRBJ2-4 and V is TRBV7-3; maybe TRBD2 (5 bases). CDR1 is SGHTA and CDR2 is FQGTGA in the germline V gene. The CDR3 runs 17 residues. V was cut by 5 bases and J by 3 bases, with 20 bases left in between. The CDR3 sequence: CASSPSGPTSGKNIQYF. Here the CDR3 DNA reads TGTGCCAGCAGCCCCTCGGGTCCTACAAGCGGCAAAAACATTCAGTACTTC.

This clonotype has only a few counts. The genes are TRBV29-1 and TRBJ1-5, with D perhaps TRBD1 (5 bases). Germline CDR1 reads SQVTM; CDR2 reads ANQGSEA. This CDR3 contains 13 residues. V lost 5 bases and J lost 4, with 12 bases in between. CDR3 coding DNA: TGCAGCGTTTCCCAGGGATTGAATCAGCCCCAGCATTTT. Translating it yields CSVSQGLNQPQHF.

This clonotype has only one observation. The V call is TRBV4-3, the J call TRBJ2-7, with TRBD1 matching 9 bases. The CDR3 extends over 17 amino acids. The ends lost 0 bases at V and 1 base at J; junction bases unmatched: 7. Germline V gene sequence: CDR1 LGHNA, CDR2 YSLEER. CDR3 coding DNA: TGCGCCAGCAGCCAAGATATATGGGACAGGGAGTCCTACGAGCAGTACTTC. This gives the protein CASSQDIWDRESYEQYF.

This clonotype was found a few times. The gene calls are TRBV12-5 and TRBJ1-1, with a possible D match to TRBD1 (5 bases). The V end lost 2 bases, the J end lost 10 bases, and 14 bases lay between the germline ends. This CDR3 spans 13 amino acids. Germline lookup yields CDR1 LGHNT and CDR2 FRNRAP. The CDR3 DNA is TGTGCTAGTGGTTTGCCAGACAGCCCTGCAGCTTTCTTT. Amino acids: CASGLPDSPAAFF.

This chain uses TRBV3-1 with TRBJ1-2; 9 bases are a match to TRBD1. CDR1 is LGHDT and CDR2 is YNNKEL in the germline V gene (reference sequence). The CDR3 extends over 15 amino acids. V lost 1 base, J lost 5 bases, and 5 bases stayed unmatched. This CDR3 is CASSQATGGRYGYTF. In DNA, the CDR3 is TGTGCCAGCAGCCAAGCAACAGGGGGCCGTTATGGCTACACCTTC.

In nucleotides, the CDR3 is TGTGCCAGCAGCCGTACTAGCTTGGGGTCGTCAGAGACCCAGTACTTC. Protein product: CASSRTSLGSSETQYF. The rearrangement joins TRBV6-1 to TRBJ2-5; possibly TRBD2 for D (6 bases). Per germline, CDR1 MNHNS and CDR2 SASEGT. The ends were cut back, 6 bases at V and 4 bases at J, with 21 bases in the middle. The CDR3 runs 16 residues.

This clonotype was recorded once. V gene TRBV4-3 combines with J gene TRBJ2-5; D unresolved. Germline V gene lookup returns CDR1 LGHNA and CDR2 YSLEER. This CDR3 has 15 residues. V lost 1 base, J lost 2 bases, and 11 bases lay in between. This CDR3 reads CASSQVVWQQETQYF. The CDR3 region has the DNA TGCGCCAGCAGCCAAGTGGTTTGGCAGCAAGAGACCCAGTACTTC.

On this clonotype: Given a much more abundant clone one base away, this may be a read error. The V gene is TRBV7-2, the J gene TRBJ2-5; TRBD2 is a possible D gene (6 bases). The CDR3 consists of 15 residues. Germline CDR1 and CDR2: SGHTA and FQGNSA. CDR3 in amino acids: CGSSLRLGGKETQYF. In DNA, the CDR3 is TGTGGCAGCAGCTTAAGGTTGGGCGGGAAAGAGACCCAGTACTTC.

Note on this clonotype: Given a much more abundant clone one base away, this may be a read error. The chain links TRBV15 to TRBJ1-1; D gene ambiguous. V was clipped by 4 bases and J by 4 bases, with 10 bases between them. The CDR3 runs 13 residues. Germline CDR1 reads LNHNV; CDR2 reads YYDKDF (reference sequence). The CDR3 DNA is TGTGCCACCAGCACGCATTTTGGCACTGAAGCTTTCTTT. Translated: CATSTHFGTEAFF.

The chain employs TRBV6-5 and TRBJ2-5, with 9 bases matching TRBD2. From germline, CDR1 is MNHEY and CDR2 SVGAGI. The CDR3 length is 14 residues. V gave up 4 bases and J gave up 3 bases; unmatched junction bases: 3. CDR3 in amino acids: CASSFGGGEETQYF. In DNA, the CDR3 is TGTGCCAGCAGTTTCGGCGGGGGGGAAGAGACCCAGTACTTC.

This clonotype was seen more than once but under ten times. This chain joins TRBV7-8 and TRBJ2-6, with unresolved D. V shed 4 bases and J shed 0 bases, with 7 bases lying between them. Germline CDR1 and CDR2: SGHVS and FQNEAQ. The CDR3 contains 15 residues. The CDR3 sequence: CASSSSPSGANVLTF. The CDR3 DNA reads TGTGCCAGCAGCTCGTCACCCTCTGGGGCCAACGTCCTGACTTTC.

This chain joins TRBV7-9 and TRBJ2-2; D is uncertain. With 4 bases removed from V and 1 base from J, the gap between germline ends came to 13 bases. The CDR3 length is 16 residues. Germline assignment: CDR1 SEHNR and CDR2 FQNEAQ (reference sequence). The CDR3 region has the DNA TGTGCCAGCAGCTCCGACATCGCGCAGAACACCGGGGAGCTGTTTTTT. This encodes CASSSDIAQNTGELFF.

The V call is TRBV20-1, the J call TRBJ1-2, with 7 bases fitting TRBD1. V gave up 1 base and J gave up 7 bases; unmatched junction bases: 15. The CDR3 spans 16 residues. The germline V gene has CDR1 DFQATT and CDR2 SNEGSKA (reference sequence). CDR3 region: CSARADSGGGGGGYTF. CDR3 bases: TGCAGTGCTAGAGCCGACTCGGGAGGGGGCGGAGGTGGCTACACCTTC.

In this sample, this clonotype turned up a few times. The chain links TRBV12-3 or TRBV12-4 to TRBJ2-5; tentatively, D is TRBD2 (6 bases). V lost 5 bases, J lost 7 bases, and 20 bases lay in between. The CDR3 spans 15 residues. Written as DNA, the CDR3 is TGTGCCAGCAGTAGCTCCGCCACCCCAGCGGGGACCCAGTACTTC. Its translation: CASSSSATPAGTQYF.

In this sample, this clonotype turned up many times. The V and J genes are TRBV12-3 or TRBV12-4 and TRBJ2-7; 9 nucleotides align to TRBD1. This CDR3 is 14 amino acids long. J lost 6 bases, V lost 5 bases, and 8 bases had no gene match. The CDR3 is CASSPPGQGGEQYF. The CDR3 DNA sequence: TGTGCCAGCAGTCCACCGGGACAGGGAGGCGAGCAGTACTTC.